The rows below give T cell receptor beta chains drawn from one sample of a study of blood T cell repertoires in COVID-19. The table came from immunoSEQ multiplex PCR; TCRdb's copy has only in-frame clones and leaves some out. This table holds about 260,000 clones, roughly nine tenths found once. The sequenced sample was peripheral blood. These receptors originate from a man aged 60-69 years who had recovered from COVID-19. CDR3s include the opening cysteine and the closing phenylalanine or tryptophan. The D gene is left open where the match is weak. The size of a clone is reported for some rows only, either as once, few or many, or as a class for expanded clones.

abundance | j_gene | v_gene | d_gene | CDR3nt | CDR3aa
. | TRBJ1-5 | TRBV21-1 | . | TGTGCCAGCAGCAACCCCCAGTATAGCAATCAGCCCCAGCATTTT | CASSNPQYSNQPQHF
. | TRBJ1-1 | TRBV15 | . | TGTGCCACCAGCAGAGACCCCCCTACAGGGATGAACACTGAAGCTTTCTTT | CATSRDPPTGMNTEAFF
. | TRBJ2-3 | TRBV7-3 | TRBD2 | TGTGCCAGCAGCTTAACGCTGCCACGGACTAGCGATGGGGCAGATACGCAGTATTTT | CASSLTLPRTSDGADTQYF
. | TRBJ2-7 | TRBV6-5 | . | TGTGCCAGCACCGAGCCAGGATCCTACGAGCAGTACTTC | CASTEPGSYEQYF
once | TRBJ2-5 | TRBV30 | TRBD1 | TGTGCCTGGAGCCTGGGACAGGGCGAGACCCAGTACTTC | CAWSLGQGETQYF
. | TRBJ2-5 | TRBV4-2 | TRBD2 | TGTGCCAGCAGCCAGAGGGTACTAGCGGGGGGCCAAGAGACCCAGTACTTC | CASSQRVLAGGQETQYF
. | TRBJ1-2 | TRBV6-5 | TRBD1 | TGTGCCAGCAGGCCTGGGACAGGGAGTGGCTACACCTTC | CASRPGTGSGYTF
. | TRBJ1-5 | TRBV13 | TRBD1 | TGTGCCAGCAGCGAAGGGACAGAACGTCAGCCCCAGCATTTT | CASSEGTERQPQHF
. | TRBJ2-7 | TRBV7-2 | . | TGTGCCAGCAGCTTAGGACGAGGGGGGGCCCTCGAGCAGTACTTC | CASSLGRGGALEQYF
. | TRBJ1-1 | TRBV19 | TRBD1 | TGTGCCAGTAGTATGACAGGGGTCCGGACTGAAGCTTTCTTT | CASSMTGVRTEAFF
. | TRBJ2-2 | TRBV29-1 | . | TGCAGCGCCGTGAAGGCGGGCAGGGGGGCCGGGGAGCTGTTTTTT | CSAVKAGRGAGELFF
. | TRBJ1-1 | TRBV9 | . | TGTGCCAGCAGCGTCGGCGGGGGGCCACGATTGGACACTGAAGCTTTCTTT | CASSVGGGPRLDTEAFF
. | TRBJ2-2 | TRBV27 | TRBD1 | TGTGCCAGCAGTTTTGGACAGGGATACACCGGGGAGCTGTTTTTT | CASSFGQGYTGELFF
. | TRBJ2-1 | TRBV24-1 | TRBD1 | TGTGCCACCAGTGATCGGGGACAGTGGTACAATGAGCAGTTCTTC | CATSDRGQWYNEQFF
. | TRBJ2-5 | TRBV19 | TRBD1 | TGTGCCAGTAGTACCAGGGACAGGGTCGGGGAGACCCAGTACTTC | CASSTRDRVGETQYF
. | TRBJ2-2 | TRBV5-6 | . | TGTGCCAGCAGCACCTATATGAACACCGGGGAGCTGTTTTTT | CASSTYMNTGELFF
. | TRBJ1-6 | TRBV19 | TRBD1 | TGTGCCAGTAGTAGCCCGGGACAGCTCTATAATTCACCCCTCCACTTT | CASSSPGQLYNSPLHF
. | TRBJ1-4 | TRBV9 | TRBD1 | TGTGCCAGCAGCGCTCGACAGGGGTGGAATGAAAAACTGTTTTTT | CASSARQGWNEKLFF
. | TRBJ2-7 | TRBV6-6 | . | TGTGCCAGCAGTTACCCCCTCGGCGGTCAAAACTACGAGCAGTACTTC | CASSYPLGGQNYEQYF
once | TRBJ1-6 | TRBV3-1/TRBV3-2 | . | TGTGCCAGCAGCCAATTCGACTCGGCCTCCTATAATTCACCCCTCCACTTT | CASSQFDSASYNSPLHF
. | TRBJ2-1 | TRBV29-1 | TRBD1 | TGCAGCGTTGAAATATTTGCCGCGGACAGGGCCTACAATGAGCAGTTCTTC | CSVEIFAADRAYNEQFF
. | TRBJ2-7 | TRBV10-3 | . | TGTGCCATCAGTGAGGGTAGTCCTCTCTCCTACGAGCAGTACTTC | CAISEGSPLSYEQYF
. | TRBJ2-1 | TRBV19 | TRBD2 | TGTGCCAGTAGTCCCTCACTAGCGGGGGGGGCATACGAGCAGTTCTTC | CASSPSLAGGAYEQFF
few | TRBJ2-1 | TRBV5-1 | . | TGCGCCAGCAGCCTAGACTGGAGCTCCTACAATGAGCAGTTCTTC | CASSLDWSSYNEQFF
once | TRBJ1-1 | TRBV11-2 | TRBD1 | TGTGCCAGCAGCCAGATTACCGGGACAGGGACCACTGAAGCTTTCTTT | CASSQITGTGTTEAFF
. | TRBJ2-7 | TRBV4-2 | . | TGTGCCAGCAGCCAAGATCTGGGGGGGCACGAGCAGTACTTC | CASSQDLGGHEQYF
. | TRBJ1-3 | TRBV6-5 | . | TGTGCCAGCAGTCTACTCCGGTCTGGAAACACCATATATTTT | CASSLLRSGNTIYF
. | TRBJ2-1 | TRBV9 | TRBD2 | TGTGCCAGCAGCGCTTCCGGGACTAGCGGGGCGAGCAATGAGCAGTTCTTC | CASSASGTSGASNEQFF
once | TRBJ2-7 | TRBV6-5 | TRBD1 | TGTGCCACTACCGGGACAGGCCTCTACGAGCAGTACTTC | CATTGTGLYEQYF
. | TRBJ1-4 | TRBV5-1 | TRBD1 | TGCGCCAGCAGCGGACAAAGCAACAGGGGGGGTGAAAAACTGTTTTTT | CASSGQSNRGGEKLFF
. | TRBJ2-4 | TRBV5-1 | . | TGCGCCAGCAGCTTCGACCCAGGGAAAAACATTCAGTACTTC | CASSFDPGKNIQYF
. | TRBJ2-7 | TRBV9 | . | TGTGCCAGCAGCGAAACTAGTTCGGGGGAGCAGTACTTC | CASSETSSGEQYF
. | TRBJ1-2 | TRBV5-1 | TRBD1 | TGCGCCAGCAGCCCCCCCGGGGACAGCTATGGCTACACCTTC | CASSPPGDSYGYTF
once | TRBJ2-7 | TRBV6-5 | TRBD1 | TGTGCCAGCAGACGCGGACAGGGGGCCGACGAGCAGTACTTC | CASRRGQGADEQYF
once | TRBJ2-7 | TRBV5-6 | TRBD1 | TGTGCCAGCAGCTTGGGACAGGGCTATTCACCCGAGCAGTACTTC | CASSLGQGYSPEQYF
. | TRBJ2-5 | TRBV29-1 | . | TGCAGCGTTGAAGCGGGGTACCAAGAGACCCAGTACTTC | CSVEAGYQETQYF